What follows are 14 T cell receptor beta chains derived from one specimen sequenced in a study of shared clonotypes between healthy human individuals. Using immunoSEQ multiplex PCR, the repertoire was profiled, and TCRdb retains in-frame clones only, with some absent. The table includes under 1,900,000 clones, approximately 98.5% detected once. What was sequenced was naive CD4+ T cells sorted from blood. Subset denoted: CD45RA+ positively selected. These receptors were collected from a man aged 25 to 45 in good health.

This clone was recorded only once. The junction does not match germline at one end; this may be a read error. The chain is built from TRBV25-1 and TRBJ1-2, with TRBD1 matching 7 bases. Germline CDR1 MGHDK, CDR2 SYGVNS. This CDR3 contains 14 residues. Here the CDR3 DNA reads TGTGCCAGCAGCGAATCCGGGACAGTCTATGGCTACACCTTC. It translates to CASSESGTVYGYTF.

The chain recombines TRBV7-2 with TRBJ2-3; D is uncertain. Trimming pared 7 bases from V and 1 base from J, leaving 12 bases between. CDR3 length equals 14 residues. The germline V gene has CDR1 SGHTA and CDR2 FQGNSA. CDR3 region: CASKRWARTDTQYF. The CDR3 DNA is TGTGCCAGCAAGCGATGGGCGCGCACAGATACGCAGTATTTT.

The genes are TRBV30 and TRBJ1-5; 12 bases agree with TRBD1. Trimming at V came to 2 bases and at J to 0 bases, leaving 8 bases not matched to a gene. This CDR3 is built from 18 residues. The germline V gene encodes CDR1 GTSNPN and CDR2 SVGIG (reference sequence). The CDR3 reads CAWSYRDRGLYSNQPQHF. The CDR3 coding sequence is TGTGCCTGGAGTTACCGGGACAGGGGGCTCTATAGCAATCAGCCCCAGCATTTT.

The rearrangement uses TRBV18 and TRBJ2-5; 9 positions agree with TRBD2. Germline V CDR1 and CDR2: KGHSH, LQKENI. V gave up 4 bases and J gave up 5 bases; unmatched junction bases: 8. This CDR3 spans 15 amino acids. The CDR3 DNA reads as TGTGCCAGCTCACAAGATAGCGGGAGCTGGGAGACCCAGTACTTC. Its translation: CASSQDSGSWETQYF.

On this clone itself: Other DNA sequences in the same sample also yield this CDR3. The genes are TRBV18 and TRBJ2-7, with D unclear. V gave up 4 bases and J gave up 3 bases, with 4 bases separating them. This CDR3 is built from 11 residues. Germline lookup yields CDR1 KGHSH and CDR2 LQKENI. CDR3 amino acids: CASSRDYEQYF. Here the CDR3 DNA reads TGTGCCAGCTCACGCGACTACGAGCAGTACTTC. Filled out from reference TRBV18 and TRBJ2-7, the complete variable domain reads NAGVMQNPRHLVRRRGQEARLRCSPMKGHSHVYWYRQLPEEGLKFMVYLQKENIIDESGMPKERFSAEFPKEGPSILRIQQVVRGDSAAYFCASSRDYEQYFGPGTRLTVT.

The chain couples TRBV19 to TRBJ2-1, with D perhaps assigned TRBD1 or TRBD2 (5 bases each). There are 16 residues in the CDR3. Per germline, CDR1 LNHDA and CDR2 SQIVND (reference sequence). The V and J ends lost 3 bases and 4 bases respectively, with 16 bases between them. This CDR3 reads CASSIRVGPVYNEQFF. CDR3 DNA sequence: TGTGCCAGTAGTATCCGAGTGGGACCCGTTTACAATGAGCAGTTCTTC.

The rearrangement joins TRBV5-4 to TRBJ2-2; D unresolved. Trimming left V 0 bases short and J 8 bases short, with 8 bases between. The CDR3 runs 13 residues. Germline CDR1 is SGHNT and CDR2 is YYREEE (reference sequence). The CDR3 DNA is TGTGCCAGCAGCTTGGACATAGTTGGGGAGCTGTTTTTT. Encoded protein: CASSLDIVGELFF.

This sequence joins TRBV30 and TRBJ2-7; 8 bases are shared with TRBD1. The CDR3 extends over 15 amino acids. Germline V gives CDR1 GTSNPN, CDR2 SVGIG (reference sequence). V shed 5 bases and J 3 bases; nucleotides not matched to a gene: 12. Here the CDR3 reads CAWVRGPGQVYEQYF. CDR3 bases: TGTGCCTGGGTTAGGGGACCGGGACAGGTCTACGAGCAGTACTTC. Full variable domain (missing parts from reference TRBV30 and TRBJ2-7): SQTIHQWPATLVQPVGSPLSLECTVEGTSNPNLYWYRQAAGRGLQLLFYSVGIGQISSEVPQNLSASRPQDRQFILSSKKLLLSDSGFYLCAWVRGPGQVYEQYFGPGTRLTVT.

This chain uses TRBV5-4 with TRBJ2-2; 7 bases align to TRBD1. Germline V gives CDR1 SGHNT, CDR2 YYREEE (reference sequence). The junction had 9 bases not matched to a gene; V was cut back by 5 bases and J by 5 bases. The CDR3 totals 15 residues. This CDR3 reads CASSPGTARTGELFF. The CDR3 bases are TGTGCCAGCAGTCCCGGGACAGCGCGGACCGGGGAGCTGTTTTTT. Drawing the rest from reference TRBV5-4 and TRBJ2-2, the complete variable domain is ETGVTQSPTHLIKTRGQQVTLRCSSQSGHNTVSWYQQALGQGPQFIFQYYREEENGRGNFPPRFSGLQFPNYSSELNVNALELDDSALYLCASSPGTARTGELFFGEGSRLTVL.

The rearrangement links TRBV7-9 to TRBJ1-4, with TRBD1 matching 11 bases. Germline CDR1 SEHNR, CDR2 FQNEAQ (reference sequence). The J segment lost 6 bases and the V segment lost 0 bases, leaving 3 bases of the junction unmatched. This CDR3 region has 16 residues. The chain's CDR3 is CASSLALGQGDEKLFF. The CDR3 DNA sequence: TGTGCCAGCAGCTTAGCCCTGGGACAGGGGGATGAAAAACTGTTTTTT.

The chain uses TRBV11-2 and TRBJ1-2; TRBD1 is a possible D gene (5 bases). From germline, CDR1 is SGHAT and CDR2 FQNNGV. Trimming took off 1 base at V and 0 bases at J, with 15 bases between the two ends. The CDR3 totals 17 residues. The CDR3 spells CASSLGQTGHTNYGYTF. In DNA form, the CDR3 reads TGTGCCAGCAGCTTAGGGCAAACAGGCCACACTAACTATGGCTACACCTTC.

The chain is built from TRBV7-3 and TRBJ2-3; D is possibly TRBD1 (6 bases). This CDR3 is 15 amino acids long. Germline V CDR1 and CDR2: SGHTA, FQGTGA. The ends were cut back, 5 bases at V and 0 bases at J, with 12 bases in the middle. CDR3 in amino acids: CASSPNDRSTDTQYF. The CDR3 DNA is TGTGCCAGCAGCCCCAATGACAGGAGCACAGATACGCAGTATTTT.

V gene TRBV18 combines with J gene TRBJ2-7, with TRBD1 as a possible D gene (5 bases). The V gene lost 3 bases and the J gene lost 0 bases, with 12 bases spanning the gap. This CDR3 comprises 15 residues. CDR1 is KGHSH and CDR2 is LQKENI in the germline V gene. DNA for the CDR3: TGTGCCAGCTCACCTCTTAGGCAGGGCTCCTACGAGCAGTACTTC. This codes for CASSPLRQGSYEQYF.

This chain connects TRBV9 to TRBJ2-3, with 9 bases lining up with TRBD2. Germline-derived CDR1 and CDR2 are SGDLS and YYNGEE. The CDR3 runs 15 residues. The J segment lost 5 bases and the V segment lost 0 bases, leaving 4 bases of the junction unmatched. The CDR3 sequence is CASSVVGGRGDTQYF. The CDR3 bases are TGTGCCAGCAGCGTAGTAGGCGGGAGGGGAGATACGCAGTATTTT.